This T cell receptor beta chain was sequenced in a study of CD8 T cells in ankylosing spondylitis. Study-level results: Disease-linked clones reportedly concentrated significantly in matched ankylosing spondylitis synovial fluid. Certain motif variants had earlier appeared in reactive arthritis synovial fluid and blood. Apparently characteristic of ankylosing spondylitis blood was a TCR beta motif (fewer than 10 highly homologous variants).

TCRdb independently ran MiXCR on the 5' RACE reads; one entry per CDR3 protein. In the table there are 800,000 to 900,000 distinct CDR3 sequences, 10% to 15% of which are singletons. With regard to this clonotype: Antigen: not known.

Germline V gene lookup returns CDR1 DFQATT and CDR2 SNEGSKA (reference sequence). CDR3 length: 15 residues. V lost 7 bases to trimming and J lost 0 bases, with 16 bases between them. The TCR was taken from a male donor with ankylosing spondylitis. The gene calls are TRBV20-1 and TRBJ2-1; D gene unclear. The sample was blood, either unsorted or a sorted T cell fraction (not recorded which). The CDR3 DNA sequence: TGCAGTGTGGTCTCGTCGGTGAGCTCCTACAATGAGCAGTTCTTC. Its translation: CSVVSSVSSYNEQFF.